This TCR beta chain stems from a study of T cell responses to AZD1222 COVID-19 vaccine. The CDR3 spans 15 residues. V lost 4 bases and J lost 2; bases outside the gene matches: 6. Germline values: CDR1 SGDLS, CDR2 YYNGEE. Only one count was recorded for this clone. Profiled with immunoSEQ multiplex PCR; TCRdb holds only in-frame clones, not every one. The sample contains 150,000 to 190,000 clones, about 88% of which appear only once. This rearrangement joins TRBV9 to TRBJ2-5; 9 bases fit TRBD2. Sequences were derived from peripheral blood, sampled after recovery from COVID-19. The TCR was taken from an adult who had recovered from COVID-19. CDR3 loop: CASSKGGGAQETQYF. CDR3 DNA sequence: TGTGCCAGCAGCAAGGGCGGGGGGGCACAAGAGACCCAGTACTTC.